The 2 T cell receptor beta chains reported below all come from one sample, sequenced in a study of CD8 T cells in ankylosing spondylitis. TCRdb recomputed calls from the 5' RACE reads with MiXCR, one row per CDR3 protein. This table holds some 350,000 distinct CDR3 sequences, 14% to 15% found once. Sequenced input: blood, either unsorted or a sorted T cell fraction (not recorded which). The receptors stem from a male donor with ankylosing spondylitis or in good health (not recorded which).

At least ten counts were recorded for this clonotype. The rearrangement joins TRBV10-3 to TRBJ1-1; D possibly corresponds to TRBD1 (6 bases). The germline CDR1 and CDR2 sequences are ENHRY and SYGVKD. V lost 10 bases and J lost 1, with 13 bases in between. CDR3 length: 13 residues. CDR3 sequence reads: CATHGQTNTEAFF. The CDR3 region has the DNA TGTGCCACACACGGACAGACGAACACTGAAGCTTTCTTT.

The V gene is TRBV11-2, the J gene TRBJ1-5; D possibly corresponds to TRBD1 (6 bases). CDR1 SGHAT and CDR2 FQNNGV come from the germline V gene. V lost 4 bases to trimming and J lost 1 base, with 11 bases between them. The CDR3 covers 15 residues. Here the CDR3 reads CASSSQGSSNQPQHF. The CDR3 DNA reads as TGTGCCAGCAGCTCACAGGGTAGCAGCAATCAGCCCCAGCATTTT.